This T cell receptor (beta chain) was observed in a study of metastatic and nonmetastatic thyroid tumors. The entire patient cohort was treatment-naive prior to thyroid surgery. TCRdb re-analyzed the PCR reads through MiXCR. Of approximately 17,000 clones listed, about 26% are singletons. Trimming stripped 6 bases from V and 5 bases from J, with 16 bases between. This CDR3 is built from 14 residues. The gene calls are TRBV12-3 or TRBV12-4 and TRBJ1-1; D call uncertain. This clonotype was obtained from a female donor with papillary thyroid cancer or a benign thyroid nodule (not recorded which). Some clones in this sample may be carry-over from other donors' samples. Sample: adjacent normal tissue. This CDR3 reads CASSFGPGWTEAFF. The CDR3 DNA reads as TGTGCCAGCAGCTTCGGCCCCGGGTGGACTGAAGCTTTCTTT.